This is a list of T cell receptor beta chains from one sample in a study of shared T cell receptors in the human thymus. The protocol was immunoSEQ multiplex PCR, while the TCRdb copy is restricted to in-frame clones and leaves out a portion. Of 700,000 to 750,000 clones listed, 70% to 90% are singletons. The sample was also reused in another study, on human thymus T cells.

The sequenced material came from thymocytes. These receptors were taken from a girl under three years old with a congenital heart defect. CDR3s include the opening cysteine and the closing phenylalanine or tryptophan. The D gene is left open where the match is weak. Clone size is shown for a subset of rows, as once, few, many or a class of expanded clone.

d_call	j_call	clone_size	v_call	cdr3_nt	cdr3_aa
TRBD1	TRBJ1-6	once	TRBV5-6	TGTGCCAGCAGCTGGACCCCGGGACAGCCGAATTCACCCCTCCACTTT	CASSWTPGQPNSPLHF
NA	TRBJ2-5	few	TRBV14	TGTGCCAGCAGCCAAGCAGGCCTAGGGGGTCAAGAGACCCAGTACTTC	CASSQAGLGGQETQYF
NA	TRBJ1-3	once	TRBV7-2	TGTGCCAGCAGAGAGGAAGGGGTCTCTGGAAACACCATATATTTT	CASREEGVSGNTIYF
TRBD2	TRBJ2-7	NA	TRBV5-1	TGCGCCAGCAGCAACCCTAGCGGGGGCTACGAGCAGTACTTC	CASSNPSGGYEQYF
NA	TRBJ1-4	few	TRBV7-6	TGTGCCAGCAGCTTAGTAACTCTTCCTGCAGGGAACGAGATGGCTAATGAAAAACTGTTTTTT	CASSLVTLPAGNEMANEKLFF
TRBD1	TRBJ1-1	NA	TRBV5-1	TGCGCCAGCAGCCCCTGGGACAGGGTAAGGAGCACTGAAGCTTTCTTT	CASSPWDRVRSTEAFF
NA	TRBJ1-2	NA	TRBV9	TGTGCCAGCAGCCCATCAAACAGGGTTTCGGGTTATGGCTACACCTTC	CASSPSNRVSGYGYTF
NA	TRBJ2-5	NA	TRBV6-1	TGTGCCAGCAGCTGGGACACCGAAGAGACCCAGTACTTC	CASSWDTEETQYF
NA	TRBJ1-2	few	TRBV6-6	TGTGCCAGCAGTTACTCCCCGGTGTCTCCCTCGGGCTACACCTTC	CASSYSPVSPSGYTF
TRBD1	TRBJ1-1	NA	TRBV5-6	TGTGCCAGCAGCTGGGGACAGGGATGGAGGGTCACTGAAGCTTTCTTT	CASSWGQGWRVTEAFF
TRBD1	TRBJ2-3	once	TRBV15	TGTGCCACCAGCAGGAAATCCCGGGACAGGCTGCCAGATACGCAGTATTTT	CATSRKSRDRLPDTQYF
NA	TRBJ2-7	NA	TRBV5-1	TGCGCCAGCAGCCCAAGAAACAGGCTTCATTTAAGCTCCTACGAGCAGTACTTC	CASSPRNRLHLSSYEQYF
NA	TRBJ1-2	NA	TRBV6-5	TGTGCCAGCAGAGGGGCAGCTAACTATGGCTACACCTTC	CASRGAANYGYTF
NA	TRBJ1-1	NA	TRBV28	TGTGCCAGCAGAGAACAGGGCGCTGAAGCTTTCTTT	CASREQGAEAFF
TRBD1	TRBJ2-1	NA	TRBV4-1	TGCGCCAGCAGCCAAGGGTTCTCACTGACAGGGGGCAATGAGCAGTTCTTC	CASSQGFSLTGGNEQFF
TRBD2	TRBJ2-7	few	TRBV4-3	TGCGCCAGCAGCCAAGGGGGGGAGGGACTGCAGTCCTACGAGCAGTACTTC	CASSQGGEGLQSYEQYF
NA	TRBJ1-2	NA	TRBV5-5	TGTGCCAGCAGCTTGGTTTCGGGACAACGAAGCTATGGCTACACCTTC	CASSLVSGQRSYGYTF
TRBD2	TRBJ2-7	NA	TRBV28	TGTGCCAGCAGTTTTTCGCGGGGGGGAAGCTCCTACGAGCAGTACTTC	CASSFSRGGSSYEQYF
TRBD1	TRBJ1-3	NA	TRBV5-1	TGCGCCAGCAGCCCCGAAGAGGGGGCAGGAAAGGGAGTTTTCTCTGGAAACACCATATATTTT	CASSPEEGAGKGVFSGNTIYF
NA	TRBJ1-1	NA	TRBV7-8	TGTGCCAGCAGCTCCTTGTGTTTTGGCGAGCGGTACACTGAAGCTTTCTTT	CASSSLCFGERYTEAFF
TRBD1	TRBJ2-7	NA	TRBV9	TGTGCCAGCAGCCCCCTTGGGGACAGGGGTGGAGAGCAGTACTTC	CASSPLGDRGGEQYF
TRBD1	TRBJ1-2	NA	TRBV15	TGTGCCACCAGCAGAGCGACCGTCCGGACAGGAGGGACTAACTATGGCTACACCTTC	CATSRATVRTGGTNYGYTF
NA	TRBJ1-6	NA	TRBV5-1	TGCGCCAGCAGCTCCCGGCAGGGCTATAATTCACCCCTCCACTTT	CASSSRQGYNSPLHF
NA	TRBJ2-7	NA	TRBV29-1	TGCAGCGTTGCGTCGGGACACAAATACGAGCAGTACTTC	CSVASGHKYEQYF
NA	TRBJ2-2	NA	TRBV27	TGTGCCAGCAGTCCCAATAACGTGACTATCGTGCGGGAGCTGTTTTTT	CASSPNNVTIVRELFF
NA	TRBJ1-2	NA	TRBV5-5	TGTGCCAGCAGCCTACAATTAACTACAGGGATCTGTGGCTACACCTTC	CASSLQLTTGICGYTF
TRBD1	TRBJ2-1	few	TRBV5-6	TGTGCCAGCAGCTCCCGGGACAGGGGGTATGGTGAGCAGTTCTTC	CASSSRDRGYGEQFF
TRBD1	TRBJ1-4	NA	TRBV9	TGTGCCAGCAGCGTAGCTGGGACAGGGGATGAAAAACTGTTTTTT	CASSVAGTGDEKLFF
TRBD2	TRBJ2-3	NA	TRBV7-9	TGTGCCAGCAGCCTCGGGACTACACATCCCACAGATACGCAGTATTTT	CASSLGTTHPTDTQYF
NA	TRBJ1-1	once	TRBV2	TGTGCCAGCAACGCCCCGAAAGGGGGGAACACTGAAGCTTTCTTT	CASNAPKGGNTEAFF
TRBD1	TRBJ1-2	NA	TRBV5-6	TGTGCCAGCAGCCAACACATACCGACAGGGGGCAAATTTTACTATGGCTACACCTTC	CASSQHIPTGGKFYYGYTF
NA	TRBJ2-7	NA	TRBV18	TGTGCCAGCTCACGCCACGGCGGGTTGGTCTACGAGCAGTACTTC	CASSRHGGLVYEQYF
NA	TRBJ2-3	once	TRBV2	TGTGCCAGTCTCCTAGCAGGGGGCACAGATACGCAGTATTTT	CASLLAGGTDTQYF
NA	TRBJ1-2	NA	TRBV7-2	TGTGCCAGCAGCTTATCTTGGGCGGGGGCCTCCTATGGCTACACCTTC	CASSLSWAGASYGYTF
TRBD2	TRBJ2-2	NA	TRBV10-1	TGCGCCAGCACCGTACGCGGGGGGGAGAACACCGGGGAGCTGTTTTTT	CASTVRGGENTGELFF
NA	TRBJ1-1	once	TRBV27	TGTGCCAGCAGTAAATTCAGGGAGGACACTGAAGCTTTCTTT	CASSKFREDTEAFF
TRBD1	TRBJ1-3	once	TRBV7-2	TGTGCCAGCAGCCCACAGGGGCAAGGAGGAAACACCATATATTTT	CASSPQGQGGNTIYF
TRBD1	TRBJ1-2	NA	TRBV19	TGTGCCAGTACCACCGGGACAGGGCCGGAGGGCTACACCTTC	CASTTGTGPEGYTF
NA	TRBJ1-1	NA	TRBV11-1	TGTGCCAGCAGCTTGCGGACACGCCAGGCTATGAACACTGAAGCTTTCTTT	CASSLRTRQAMNTEAFF
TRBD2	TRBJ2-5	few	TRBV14	TGTGCCAGCAGCTATGGGGGACTAGCGGGGTTCCAGCCCAAAGAGACCCAGTACTTC	CASSYGGLAGFQPKETQYF
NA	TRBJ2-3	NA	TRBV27	TGTGCCAGCAGTTTGTGGGGGGGGGCCACAGATACGCAGTATTTT	CASSLWGGATDTQYF
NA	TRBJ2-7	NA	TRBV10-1	TGCGCCAGCAGTCCCTTCGGGCAGTACTTC	CASSPFGQYF
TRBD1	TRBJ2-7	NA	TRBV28	TGTGCCAGCAGGAGACTTCCGGGACAGGGTCCCCTTGGGCAGTACTTC	CASRRLPGQGPLGQYF
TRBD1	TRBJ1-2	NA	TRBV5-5	TGTGCCAGCAGCCAGACAGGGTTTGGGGGCTACACCTTC	CASSQTGFGGYTF
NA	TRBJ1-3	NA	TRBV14	TGTGCCAGCAGCCAAGATAGCCCAGGGCATGGAAACACCATATATTTT	CASSQDSPGHGNTIYF
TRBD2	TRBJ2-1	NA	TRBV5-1	TGCGCCAGCAGCTTGCGGCTAGCGGGGGAGCAGTTCTTC	CASSLRLAGEQFF
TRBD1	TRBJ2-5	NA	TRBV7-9	TGTGCCAGCAGCTTCAGAGGCAGGGGGGAGACCCAGTACTTC	CASSFRGRGETQYF
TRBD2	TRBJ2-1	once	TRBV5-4	TGTGCCAGCAGCCTAGGGACTAGCGGGGGGGCGGCGGATGAGCAGTTCTTC	CASSLGTSGGAADEQFF
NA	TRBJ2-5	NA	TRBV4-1	TGCGCCAGCAGCCAAGGCGGGGTCCTCAGACAAGAGACCCAGTACTTC	CASSQGGVLRQETQYF
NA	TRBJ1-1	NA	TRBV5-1	TGCGCCAGCAGCCCGTTGGCCCGTAACACTGAAGCTTTCTTT	CASSPLARNTEAFF
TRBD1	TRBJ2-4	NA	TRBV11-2	TGTGCCAGCAGTTTACTCCCGACAGGGTCGGGCATTCAGTACTTC	CASSLLPTGSGIQYF
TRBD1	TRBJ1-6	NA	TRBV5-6	TGTGCCAGCAGCTTGCGATTGGGGGGACAGGGCCATTCACCCCTCCACTTT	CASSLRLGGQGHSPLHF